Below are 5 T cell receptor beta chains sequenced from a single sample in a study of blood T cell repertoires in COVID-19. Sequencing was performed with immunoSEQ multiplex PCR; in TCRdb, only in-frame clones are kept and a portion is missing. Here the sample spans under 200,000 clones, approximately 85% being singletons. Material for sequencing was peripheral blood. The receptors come from a woman of 80 years or more with acute or convalescent COVID-19.

This clone has only a few counts. CDR3 sequence: CASSLMRRPGGGEAFF. In DNA, the CDR3 is TGTGCCAGCAGCCTAATGCGTAGACCCGGGGGTGGTGAAGCTTTCTTT. This rearrangement joins TRBV7-9 to TRBJ1-1, with a possible D match to TRBD1 (5 bases). Germline CDR1 is SEHNR and CDR2 is FQNEAQ (reference sequence). The CDR3 contains 16 residues. V shed 5 bases and J shed 7 bases, with 23 bases lying between them.

The chain is built from TRBV5-1 and TRBJ2-3, with 10 bases aligning to TRBD1. J gave up 0 bases and V 0 bases, and 1 base lay outside the gene matches. Germline V gene lookup returns CDR1 SGHRS and CDR2 YFSETQ. The CDR3 has 16 amino acids. In DNA, the CDR3 is TGCGCCAGCAGCTTGGAGGGACAGGGGAGCACAGATACGCAGTATTTT. It encodes CASSLEGQGSTDTQYF.

The gene calls are TRBV7-9 and TRBJ2-1; the D gene is possibly TRBD1 (6 bases). V dropped 7 bases and J dropped 1 base, with 11 bases sitting between them. Germline CDR1 is SEHNR and CDR2 is FQNEAQ (reference sequence). This CDR3 region has 14 residues. The CDR3 reads CASKGEWSYNEQFF. The CDR3 region has the DNA TGTGCCAGCAAGGGGGAGTGGTCCTACAATGAGCAGTTCTTC.

This clone appeared once. This rearrangement joins TRBV19 to TRBJ2-7, with TRBD1 identical over 8 bases. This CDR3 spans 15 amino acids. Looked up from germline, CDR1 is LNHDA and CDR2 is SQIVND (reference sequence). V lost 1 base, J lost 3 bases, and 5 bases stayed unmatched. CDR3 sequence reads: CASSIAGQANYEQYF. In DNA, the CDR3 is TGTGCCAGTAGTATAGCGGGACAGGCAAACTACGAGCAGTACTTC.

The chain employs TRBV5-1 and TRBJ2-7, with no clear D. V dropped 0 bases and J dropped 0 bases, with 10 bases sitting between them. Per the germline V gene, CDR1 is SGHRS and CDR2 is YFSETQ. This CDR3 is 15 amino acids long. The CDR3 reads CASSLADTVSYEQYF. CDR3 nucleotides: TGCGCCAGCAGCTTGGCCGATACGGTCTCCTACGAGCAGTACTTC.